The clone carrying this T cell receptor beta chain was observed a handful of times. Antigen unknown. These data come from a study of response to subunit inactivated influenza vaccine. Study findings and constraints: Authors suggested few new T cells are recruited by each seasonal influenza vaccination.

CDR1 is LGHDT, CDR2 YNNKEL, per germline (reference sequence). V was shortened by 1 base and J by 3 bases, with 13 bases between the two germline ends. The CDR3 sequence is 15 residues long. TCRdb used MiXCR to reprocess the RT-PCR reads, holding one entry per CDR3 protein. The top ten hold under 15% of the sample, which has about 530,000 distinct CDR3 sequences, 10% to 15% seen once. The rearrangement uses TRBV3-1 and TRBJ2-7; TRBD1 is a possible D gene (6 bases). The sample consisted of PBMCs from blood, taken 40 to 50 days after vaccination. The receptor was isolated from a middle-aged man who received an inactivated influenza vaccine. The CDR3 nucleotides are TGTGCCAGCAGCCAAGGAGGGGGTCCAATCTACGAGCAGTACTTC. Its protein product is CASSQGGGPIYEQYF.